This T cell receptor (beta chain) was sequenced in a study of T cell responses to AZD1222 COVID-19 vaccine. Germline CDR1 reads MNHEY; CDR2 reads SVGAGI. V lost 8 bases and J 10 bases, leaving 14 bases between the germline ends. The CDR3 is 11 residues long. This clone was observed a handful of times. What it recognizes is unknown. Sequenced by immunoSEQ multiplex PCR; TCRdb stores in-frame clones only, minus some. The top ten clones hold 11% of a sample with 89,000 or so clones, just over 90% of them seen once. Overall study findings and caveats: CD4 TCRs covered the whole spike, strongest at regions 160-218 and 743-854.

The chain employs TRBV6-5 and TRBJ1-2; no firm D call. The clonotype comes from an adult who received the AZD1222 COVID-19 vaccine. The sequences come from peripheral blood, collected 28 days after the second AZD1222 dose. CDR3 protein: CASFQYPLYTF. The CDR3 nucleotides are TGTGCCAGCTTCCAGTACCCCCTCTACACCTTC.